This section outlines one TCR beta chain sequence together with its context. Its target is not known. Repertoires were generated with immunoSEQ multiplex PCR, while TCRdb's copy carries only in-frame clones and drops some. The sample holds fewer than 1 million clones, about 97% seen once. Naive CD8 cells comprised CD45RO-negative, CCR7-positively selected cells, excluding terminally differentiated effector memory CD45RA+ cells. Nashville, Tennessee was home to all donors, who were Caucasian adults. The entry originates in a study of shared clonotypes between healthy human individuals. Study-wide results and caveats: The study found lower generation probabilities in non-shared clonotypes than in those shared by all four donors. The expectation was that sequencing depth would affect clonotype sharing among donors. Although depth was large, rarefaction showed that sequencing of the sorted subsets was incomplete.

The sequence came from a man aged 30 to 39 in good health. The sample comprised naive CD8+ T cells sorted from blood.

The CDR3 coding sequence is TGCGCCAGCAGCTTCGCCAGCAACAATGAGCAGTTCTTC. Protein: CASSFASNNEQFF. This chain connects TRBV5-1 to TRBJ2-1, with D unresolved. Germline V gene data show CDR1 as SGHRS and CDR2 as YFSETQ. CDR3 length equals 13 residues. V was trimmed by 2 bases and J by 5 bases, leaving 8 bases between them.